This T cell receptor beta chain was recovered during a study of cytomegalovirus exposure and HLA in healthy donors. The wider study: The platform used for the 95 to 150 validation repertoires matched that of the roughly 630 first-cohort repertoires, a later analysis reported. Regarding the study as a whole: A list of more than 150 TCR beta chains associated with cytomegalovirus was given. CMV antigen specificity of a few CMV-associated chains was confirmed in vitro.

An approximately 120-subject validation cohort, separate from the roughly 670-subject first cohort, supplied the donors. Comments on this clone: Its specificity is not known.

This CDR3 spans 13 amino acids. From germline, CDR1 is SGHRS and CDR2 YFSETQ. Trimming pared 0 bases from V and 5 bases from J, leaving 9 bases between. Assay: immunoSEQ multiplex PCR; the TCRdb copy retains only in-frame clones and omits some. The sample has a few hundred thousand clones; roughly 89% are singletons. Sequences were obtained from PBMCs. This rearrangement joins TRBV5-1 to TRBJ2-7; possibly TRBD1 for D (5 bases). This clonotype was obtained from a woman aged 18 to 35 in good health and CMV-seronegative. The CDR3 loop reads CASSLGAGNEQYF. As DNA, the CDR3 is TGCGCCAGCAGCTTGGGGGCAGGGAACGAGCAGTACTTC.